This TCR beta chain was sequenced during a study of CD8 T cells in Susac syndrome. Across the whole study: The Susac syndrome patients were therapy-naive, on corticosteroids, or on intravenous immunoglobulin alone at blood draw. The study's findings and limits: A relatively small number of individuals underwent TCR sequencing and HLA analysis.

With random hexamers, reverse transcription was performed on about 0.5 to 1 ug of RNA. TCRdb re-derived calls from the immunoSEQ multiplex PCR reads in MiXCR, one entry per CDR3 protein. Of about 180,000 distinct CDR3 sequences in the sample, around 94% were seen once. The authors sequenced TCR beta from blood CD8+ and CD4+ T cells. With regard to this clonotype: The antigen is undetermined.

Trimming removed 4 bases from V and 0 bases from J; junction bases left unmatched: 8. Germline V gene lookup returns CDR1 SGHRS and CDR2 YFSETQ. CDR3 length: 16 residues. This clonotype was sampled from a human donor with Susac syndrome. The chain is built from TRBV5-1 and TRBJ1-2; 8 bases are a match to TRBD1. The sequencing input was CD4+ T cells from PBMCs. The CDR3, as DNA: TGCGCCAGCAGCCCCTCACCGGGACAGGCTAACTATGGCTACACCTTC. Encoded protein: CASSPSPGQANYGYTF.